The clone carrying this T cell receptor (beta chain) has more than one count but fewer than ten. The target antigen is unknown. The sample originates from a study of blood T cells in healthy people across ages. Study context: Using template switching, researchers captured about one barcoded beta molecule for each two T cells. Study-wide results and caveats: Comparison with aged donors showed that long-lived donors had more naive CD4+ cells and higher diversity. Naive T cell percentage and TCR beta diversity correlated strongly.

V lost 6 bases to trimming and J lost 7 bases, with 13 bases between them. Germline V gene sequence: CDR1 MGHRA, CDR2 YSYEKL. The CDR3 is 13 residues long. Together with a sample-barcoded 5' primer, a J-beta primer mix was included in a second PCR lasting about 6 to 12 cycles. Unique molecular identifiers of 12 random nucleotides labeled each cDNA. TCRdb analysed the 5' RACE reads with MiXCR anew, one entry per CDR3 protein. The sample consists of more than 650,000 distinct CDR3 sequences, over 20% of them appearing once. This chain uses TRBV4-1 with TRBJ2-1; D is possibly TRBD1 or TRBD2 (5 bases each). Sequenced material: blood. This TCR derives from a man between 65 and 85 years old in good health. The CDR3 here is CASSVGTKNEQFF. As DNA, the CDR3 is TGCGCCAGCAGTGTCGGGACCAAGAATGAGCAGTTCTTC.